This passage covers 24 T cell receptor beta chains from one sample sequenced in a study of blood T cell repertoires in COVID-19. Assay used: immunoSEQ multiplex PCR; TCRdb lists only in-frame clones, some missing. The profile covers some 300,000 clones, with roughly 90% appearing a single time and less than 3.5% taken by the ten largest. Sequencing was performed on PBMCs or T cells enriched from blood (not recorded which). The receptors shown here come from a woman aged 45-59 years who had been exposed to COVID-19.

The rearrangement joins TRBV28 to TRBJ2-1; no firm D call. From germline, CDR1 is MDHEN and CDR2 SYDVKM. The CDR3 is made up of 11 amino acids. The germline V and J ends were trimmed by 7 bases and 7 bases, with 8 bases remaining between them. The CDR3 DNA sequence: TGTGCCAGCACAACAGAGAATGAGCAGTTCTTC. Protein sequence: CASTTENEQFF.

This clone showed up just once. The chain employs TRBV3-1 (or the pseudogene TRBV3-2) and TRBJ2-7, with D possibly TRBD1 on 6 matching bases. The CDR3 runs to 14 residues. Germline V gene data show CDR1 as LGHDT and CDR2 as YNNKEL (reference sequence). Trimming stripped 2 bases from V and 6 bases from J, with 14 bases between. CDR3 bases: TGTGCCAGCAGCCAAATTTCGACAGGATCCGAGCAGTACTTC. It specifies CASSQISTGSEQYF.

This clone appeared once. The chain combines TRBV7-6 with TRBJ2-3; 11 bases align to TRBD2. The germline V gene encodes CDR1 SGHVS and CDR2 FNYEAQ. There are 17 residues in the CDR3. V shed 1 base and J 2 bases; nucleotides not matched to a gene: 5. CDR3 nucleotide sequence: TGTGCCAGCAGCTTAGTTGCTAGCGGGGGGTTCACAGATACGCAGTATTTT. Translated, it gives CASSLVASGGFTDTQYF.

This rearrangement joins TRBV2 to TRBJ2-5; 10 bases match TRBD2. The V gene's germline CDR1 is SNHLY and CDR2 FYNNEI. V lost 6 bases and J lost 5; bases outside the gene matches: 12. This CDR3 contains 16 residues. The CDR3 bases are TGTGCCAGCAGCCCCTGGGTAGCGGGGGGCCAGGAGACCCAGTACTTC. Translating gives CASSPWVAGGQETQYF.

The chain is built from TRBV5-6 and TRBJ2-1, with D perhaps TRBD1 (6 bases). This CDR3 is built from 11 residues. V lost 4 bases, J lost 7 bases, and 6 bases lay in between. Germline CDR1 and CDR2: SGHDT and YYEEEE. The CDR3 bases are TGTGCCAGCAGCACAGGGAATGAGCAGTTCTTC. Residues: CASSTGNEQFF.

The V and J genes are TRBV5-6 and TRBJ2-7; D possibly corresponds to TRBD1 (6 bases). The CDR3 loop spans 16 amino acids. Germline V CDR1 and CDR2: SGHDT, YYEEEE. V was cut by 4 bases and J by 2 bases, with 19 bases left in between. The CDR3 loop reads CASSRGRTGIPYEQYF. CDR3 sequence (DNA): TGTGCCAGCAGCCGCGGACGAACAGGGATCCCCTACGAGCAGTACTTC.

This chain links TRBV7-2 with TRBJ1-2; D remains unclear. Trimming removed 1 base at V and 6 bases at J, with 9 bases between. CDR3 length equals 13 residues. The germline gives CDR1 SGHTA, CDR2 FQGNSA. The CDR3 nucleotides read TGTGCCAGCAGCTTAGTCGGAGAGAATGGCTACACCTTC. Protein sequence: CASSLVGENGYTF.

The gene calls are TRBV11-1 and TRBJ2-2; D call uncertain. Germline V CDR1 and CDR2: SGHAT, FQDESV (reference sequence). V was clipped by 4 bases and J by 3 bases, with 12 bases between them. The CDR3 consists of 15 residues. In DNA, the CDR3 is TGTGCCAGCAGCTCGCTTCAGGCTTACACCGGGGAGCTGTTTTTT. This gives the protein CASSSLQAYTGELFF.

The chain joins TRBV5-5 to TRBJ1-1; D is undetermined. The germline V and J ends were trimmed by 1 base and 7 bases, with 11 bases remaining between them. The CDR3 covers 13 residues. Germline CDR1 and CDR2: SGHKS and YYEKEE (reference sequence). CDR3: CASSLWSQIEAFF. The CDR3, as DNA: TGTGCCAGCAGCTTGTGGTCACAAATTGAAGCTTTCTTT.

The count of this clone is one. V is TRBV3-1 (or the pseudogene TRBV3-2) and J is TRBJ1-1; D is unresolved. Germline assignment: CDR1 LGHDT and CDR2 YNNKEL (reference sequence). The CDR3 loop spans 13 amino acids. The V end lost 4 bases, the J end lost 0 bases, and 6 bases lay between the germline ends. This CDR3 is CASSPRMNTEAFF. Written as DNA, the CDR3 is TGTGCCAGCAGCCCGCGGATGAACACTGAAGCTTTCTTT.

J is TRBJ2-3 and V is TRBV19, with unresolved D. This CDR3 contains 13 residues. Germline V CDR1 and CDR2: LNHDA, SQIVND (reference sequence). V was cut by 5 bases and J by 2 bases, with 8 bases left in between. The CDR3 sequence: CASSPSSTDTQYF. As DNA, the CDR3 is TGTGCCAGTAGTCCCTCTTCCACAGATACGCAGTATTTT.

This clone showed up just once. The V gene is TRBV6-5, the J gene TRBJ1-6, with D possibly matching TRBD1 (5 bases). The CDR3 spans 15 residues. V was clipped by 2 bases and J by 8 bases, with 13 bases between them. The germline gives CDR1 MNHEY, CDR2 SVGAGI. This CDR3 is CASSYDGAVDSPLHF. The CDR3, as DNA: TGTGCCAGCAGTTACGATGGGGCCGTAGATTCACCCCTCCACTTT.

The chain uses TRBV11-3 and TRBJ1-6; D might be TRBD1 (6 bases). CDR3 length equals 14 residues. Germline CDR1 reads SGHNT; CDR2 reads YENEEA. Trimming took off 2 bases at V and 6 bases at J, with 8 bases between the two ends. The CDR3 is CASSLTGFNSPLHF. The CDR3 DNA reads TGTGCCAGCAGCTTAACAGGGTTTAATTCACCCCTCCACTTT.

V and J are TRBV5-5 and TRBJ1-3; TRBD1 matches 7 bases. The CDR3 has 20 amino acids. The germline CDR1 and CDR2 sequences are SGHKS and YYEKEE (reference sequence). V dropped 3 bases and J dropped 0; count of bases not matched to a gene: 18. The CDR3 bases are TGTGCCAGCAGCTCAACCGGGACAGCCGACGTTACGAGCTCTGGAAACACCATATATTTT. Its protein product is CASSSTGTADVTSSGNTIYF.

The rearrangement links TRBV5-1 to TRBJ1-5; D unclear. Germline V gene lookup returns CDR1 SGHRS and CDR2 YFSETQ. The CDR3 runs 14 residues. Trimming stripped 4 bases from V and 2 bases from J, with 10 bases between. The DNA of the CDR3 is TGCGCCAGCAGCAGAGGATCCGGCAATCAGCCCCAGCATTTT. It specifies CASSRGSGNQPQHF.

V usage is TRBV29-1 and J usage is TRBJ2-7, with 8 bases aligning to TRBD2. Germline V gene sequence: CDR1 SQVTM, CDR2 ANQGSEA. The CDR3 has 12 residues. V was pared by 3 bases and J by 7 bases, with 5 bases of the junction left unmatched. Here the CDR3 DNA reads TGCAGCGTTGACGGGAGGGGTGGAGAGCAGTACTTC. Translated, it gives CSVDGRGGEQYF.

The J gene is TRBJ1-1, the V gene TRBV3-1 (or the pseudogene TRBV3-2); no firm D call. Trimming cost V 3 bases and J 5 bases, with 7 bases left between them. The CDR3 loop spans 12 amino acids. Germline CDR1 and CDR2: LGHDT and YNNKEL (reference sequence). Here the CDR3 reads CASSHGETEAFF. The CDR3 DNA reads TGTGCCAGCAGCCACGGGGAAACTGAAGCTTTCTTT.

The V and J genes are TRBV6-1 and TRBJ2-4; no clear D gene. V lost 3 bases and J lost 0, with 3 bases in between. Germline V CDR1 and CDR2: MNHNS, SASEGT. CDR3 length equals 13 residues. The CDR3 sequence is CASSDLAKNIQYF. The CDR3 bases are TGTGCCAGCAGTGATCTAGCCAAAAACATTCAGTACTTC.

For the CDR3, the DNA is TGTGCCAGCAGCTTTAATTTTCAAGAGACCCAGTACTTC. It yields the protein CASSFNFQETQYF. The chain couples TRBV7-8 to TRBJ2-5; the D is unclear. Germline values: CDR1 SGHVS, CDR2 FQNEAQ. V dropped 3 bases and J dropped 2 bases, with 7 bases sitting between them. This CDR3 comprises 13 residues.

In DNA form, the CDR3 reads TGCGCCAGCAGCCCGGACAGGGGGATTGGGTACATCGGGGAGCTGTTTTTT. Amino acid sequence: CASSPDRGIGYIGELFF. V is TRBV5-1 and J is TRBJ2-2; the match to TRBD1 covers 10 bases. CDR1 SGHRS and CDR2 YFSETQ come from the germline V gene. This CDR3 is built from 17 residues. Trimming cost V 4 bases and J 7 bases; bases outside gene matches: 13.

CDR3 region: CASSSRDGEAFF. In nucleotides, the CDR3 is TGTGCCAGCAGTTCGCGGGACGGGGAAGCTTTCTTT. The rearrangement links TRBV27 to TRBJ1-1, with TRBD1 as a possible D gene (5 bases). There are 12 residues in the CDR3. V was shortened by 4 bases and J by 8 bases, with 11 bases between the two germline ends. Germline CDR1 and CDR2: MNHEY and SMNVEV (reference sequence).

The CDR3 nucleotides read TGTGCCAGCAGCGACCGGACTAGCGGGGGGCCCCTAGCCAAAAACATTCAGTACTTC. It is translated as CASSDRTSGGPLAKNIQYF. J is TRBJ2-4 and V is TRBV5-6; 14 bases are a match to TRBD2. V shed 4 bases and J 0 bases; nucleotides not matched to a gene: 9. Germline CDR1 reads SGHDT; CDR2 reads YYEEEE. The CDR3 sequence is 19 residues long.

This clone has only one observation. The rearrangement uses TRBV7-9 and TRBJ2-7, with D perhaps TRBD2 (6 bases). V lost 0 bases to trimming and J lost 9 bases, with 15 bases between them. Looked up from germline, CDR1 is SEHNR and CDR2 is FQNEAQ (reference sequence). CDR3 length: 14 residues. CDR3 sequence (DNA): TGTGCCAGCAGCTTAGCGGGGGGAGACTTATGGCAGTACTTC. This encodes CASSLAGGDLWQYF. The variable domain in full, completed from reference TRBV7-9 and TRBJ2-7, reads DTGVSQNPRHKITKRGQNVTFRCDPISEHNRLYWYRQTLGQGPEFLTYFQNEAQLEKSRLLSDRFSAERPKGSFSTLEIQRTEQGDSAMYLCASSLAGGDLWQYFGPGTRLTVT.

This chain joins TRBV7-2 and TRBJ2-7, with D possibly TRBD1 on 5 matching bases. V lost 2 bases and J 3 bases, leaving 14 bases between the germline ends. Germline CDR1 is SGHTA and CDR2 is FQGNSA. This CDR3 is 15 amino acids long. CDR3 sequence reads: CASSLPGTGSYEQYF. CDR3 coding DNA: TGTGCCAGCAGCTTACCTGGAACAGGCAGCTACGAGCAGTACTTC. Together with reference TRBV7-2 and TRBJ2-7, the CDR3 gives the full variable domain: GAGVSQSPSNKVTEKGKDVELRCDPISGHTALYWYRQSLGQGLEFLIYFQGNSAPDKSGLPSDRFSAERTGGSVSTLTIQRTQQEDSAVYLCASSLPGTGSYEQYFGPGTRLTVT.